The TCR beta chain described here comes from a study of beta chain features in type 1 diabetes. The length of the CDR3 is 18 residues. V lost 5 bases, J lost 5 bases, and 29 bases lay in between. CDR1 SGDLS and CDR2 YYNGEE come from the germline V gene. All of the isolated RNA was reverse transcribed, so expressed TCRB transcripts were sequenced. Data came from immunoSEQ multiplex PCR; TCRdb stores just in-frame clones and leaves some out. The sample yields 900,000 or so clones, 15% to 20% seen once. There was one heparinised blood draw per donor, averaging approximately 120 mL. J is TRBJ2-7 and V is TRBV9; D tentatively fits TRBD1 or TRBD2 (5 bases each). The receptor was derived from a woman under 30 in good health. Sequences were obtained from naive CD4+ T cells from blood. CDR3 sequence (DNA): TGTGCCAGCAGTCGCAATTGTAGAATAGTGCCGGGGCCTCACGAGCAGTACTTC. Amino acid sequence: CASSRNCRIVPGPHEQYF.